This T cell receptor beta chain originates from a study of blood T cell repertoires in COVID-19. On the study more broadly: Samples representing acute and convalescent COVID-19 were sourced from the United States, Italy and Spain. The analysed material was cDNA or gDNA that came from T cells, B-cell-depleted T cells, or PBMCs.

V lost 4 bases to trimming and J lost 2 bases, with 16 bases between them. CDR3 length: 15 amino acids. Germline assignment: CDR1 SGHNT and CDR2 YYREEE (reference sequence). In the authors' methods: Reference gene primer amplification gave nucleated cell count estimates. Assay used: immunoSEQ multiplex PCR; TCRdb lists only in-frame clones, some missing. The DNA was the basis for D and trimming; V, J and clone size are from that table. This sample has roughly 200,000 clones, with around 82% found just once. The sequenced sample was peripheral blood. The clonotype originates from a man aged 45-60 years with active or convalescent COVID-19. The chain uses TRBV5-4 and TRBJ2-7; tentatively, D is TRBD2 (6 bases). This CDR3 is CASSPGSAGTYEQYF. In nucleotides, the CDR3 is TGTGCCAGCAGCCCCGGGTCCGCGGGAACCTACGAGCAGTACTTC.